This is a list of T cell receptor beta chains from one sample in a study of cytomegalovirus exposure and HLA in healthy donors. Generated by immunoSEQ multiplex PCR, the TCRdb table keeps only in-frame clones and is missing some. The sample includes around 200,000 clones, roughly 78% seen only once; the top ten take about 0.7%. The sequenced material came from PBMCs. Receptors originate from a boy younger than 18 in good health and CMV-seronegative. Each CDR3 is given with its conserved first and last residue. A D gene is named only where the DNA matches it firmly. Size tells how often a clone was seen (once, few, many) or the class of an expanded clone, and some rows leave it out.

clone_size: few
cdr3_length: 15
d_call: TRBD2
j_call: TRBJ2-1
v_call: TRBV6-1
cdr3_aa: CASSGLAGDNNEQFF
cdr3_nt: TGTGCCAGCAGCGGACTAGCGGGGGATAACAATGAGCAGTTCTTC

clone_size: NA
cdr3_length: 16
d_call: TRBD2
j_call: TRBJ2-2
v_call: TRBV13
cdr3_aa: CASSMGLAENTGELFF
cdr3_nt: TGTGCCAGCAGCATGGGACTAGCGGAGAACACCGGGGAGCTGTTTTTT

clone_size: NA
cdr3_length: 14
d_call: NA
j_call: TRBJ2-7
v_call: TRBV7-2
cdr3_aa: CASSLIGRYYEQYF
cdr3_nt: TGTGCCAGCAGCTTAATTGGTCGGTATTACGAGCAGTACTTC

clone_size: NA
cdr3_length: 15
d_call: TRBD1
j_call: TRBJ1-6
v_call: TRBV7-9
cdr3_aa: CASSLGGQGDSPLHF
cdr3_nt: TGTGCCAGCAGCTTAGGGGGTCAGGGGGATTCACCCCTCCACTTT

clone_size: NA
cdr3_length: 15
d_call: TRBD1
j_call: TRBJ1-2
v_call: TRBV4-2
cdr3_aa: CASSQATGTDYGYTF
cdr3_nt: TGTGCCAGCAGCCAAGCGACCGGGACAGACTATGGCTACACCTTC

clone_size: NA
cdr3_length: 18
d_call: TRBD2
j_call: TRBJ2-4
v_call: TRBV4-3
cdr3_aa: CASSQDRLAGDWDGIQYF
cdr3_nt: TGCGCCAGCAGCCAAGACCGACTAGCGGGAGATTGGGATGGCATTCAGTACTTC

clone_size: few
cdr3_length: 17
d_call: TRBD1
j_call: TRBJ2-2
v_call: TRBV5-6
cdr3_aa: CASSLLSGTGGTGELFF
cdr3_nt: TGTGCCAGCAGCCTACTTTCCGGGACAGGGGGCACCGGGGAGCTGTTTTTT

clone_size: NA
cdr3_length: 14
d_call: TRBD1
j_call: TRBJ1-5
v_call: TRBV10-3
cdr3_aa: CAIRGQGRNQPQHF
cdr3_nt: TGTGCCATCAGGGGACAGGGACGGAATCAGCCCCAGCATTTT

clone_size: NA
cdr3_length: 15
d_call: NA
j_call: TRBJ2-1
v_call: TRBV7-8
cdr3_aa: CASSLGGFGYNEQFF
cdr3_nt: TGTGCCAGCAGCTTAGGAGGGTTCGGCTACAATGAGCAGTTCTTC

clone_size: NA
cdr3_length: 17
d_call: NA
j_call: TRBJ2-6
v_call: TRBV4-1
cdr3_aa: CASSPPKAGAGANVLTF
cdr3_nt: TGCGCCAGCAGCCCCCCCAAGGCAGGGGCTGGGGCCAACGTCCTGACTTTC

clone_size: NA
cdr3_length: 16
d_call: NA
j_call: TRBJ1-3
v_call: TRBV5-4
cdr3_aa: CASSLRGVTSGNTIYF
cdr3_nt: TGTGCCAGCAGCTTGCGCGGCGTTACCTCTGGAAACACCATATATTTT

clone_size: few
cdr3_length: 15
d_call: NA
j_call: TRBJ2-7
v_call: TRBV6-6
cdr3_aa: CASSLPPTGAYEQYF
cdr3_nt: TGTGCCAGCAGTTTACCCCCGACGGGAGCCTACGAGCAGTACTTC

clone_size: NA
cdr3_length: 19
d_call: TRBD2
j_call: TRBJ2-5
v_call: TRBV9
cdr3_aa: CASSARGVAGVVLQETQYF
cdr3_nt: TGTGCCAGCAGCGCCCGGGGGGTAGCGGGAGTCGTCCTCCAAGAGACCCAGTACTTC

clone_size: NA
cdr3_length: 16
d_call: NA
j_call: TRBJ1-1
v_call: TRBV28
cdr3_aa: CASSHQRGRGVTEAFF
cdr3_nt: TGTGCCAGCAGTCACCAGAGGGGACGGGGGGTCACTGAAGCTTTCTTT

clone_size: NA
cdr3_length: 14
d_call: NA
j_call: TRBJ2-4
v_call: TRBV6-5
cdr3_aa: CASSYSVASDIQYF
cdr3_nt: TGTGCCAGCAGTTACTCTGTGGCCTCTGACATTCAGTACTTC

clone_size: NA
cdr3_length: 13
d_call: NA
j_call: TRBJ2-3
v_call: TRBV27
cdr3_aa: CASSLADTDTQYF
cdr3_nt: TGTGCCAGCAGTTTAGCGGACACAGATACGCAGTATTTT

clone_size: NA
cdr3_length: 16
d_call: TRBD1
j_call: TRBJ1-4
v_call: TRBV5-5
cdr3_aa: CASSLVWDRGNEKLFF
cdr3_nt: TGTGCCAGCAGCTTGGTGTGGGACAGGGGTAATGAAAAACTGTTTTTT

clone_size: once
cdr3_length: 17
d_call: TRBD1
j_call: TRBJ1-5
v_call: TRBV7-9
cdr3_aa: CASSSTGGLWGNQPQHF
cdr3_nt: TGTGCCAGCAGCTCCACAGGGGGCCTCTGGGGCAATCAGCCCCAGCATTTT

clone_size: NA
cdr3_length: 15
d_call: TRBD1
j_call: TRBJ1-2
v_call: TRBV6-6
cdr3_aa: CASSYSGQGIYGYTF
cdr3_nt: TGTGCCAGCAGTTACTCGGGACAGGGAATCTATGGCTACACCTTC

clone_size: NA
cdr3_length: 15
d_call: NA
j_call: TRBJ1-3
v_call: TRBV7-8
cdr3_aa: CASSPKISSGNTIYF
cdr3_nt: TGTGCCAGCAGCCCCAAGATCAGCTCTGGAAACACCATATATTTT

clone_size: few
cdr3_length: 14
d_call: NA
j_call: TRBJ2-7
v_call: TRBV6-1
cdr3_aa: CASSPERDILEQYF
cdr3_nt: TGTGCCAGCAGTCCAGAAAGGGACATCCTCGAGCAGTACTTC

clone_size: NA
cdr3_length: 15
d_call: NA
j_call: TRBJ1-2
v_call: TRBV7-9
cdr3_aa: CASSPSRTEQYGYTF
cdr3_nt: TGTGCCAGCAGCCCCTCCCGGACAGAGCAATATGGCTACACCTTC

clone_size: NA
cdr3_length: 13
d_call: NA
j_call: TRBJ1-1
v_call: TRBV30
cdr3_aa: CAWSVNTHTEAFF
cdr3_nt: TGTGCCTGGAGTGTAAACACCCACACTGAAGCTTTCTTT

clone_size: NA
cdr3_length: 16
d_call: NA
j_call: TRBJ1-2
v_call: TRBV5-4
cdr3_aa: CASSSRLGGRGYGYTF
cdr3_nt: TGTGCCAGCAGCTCCCGGTTGGGGGGGCGCGGCTATGGCTACACCTTC

clone_size: NA
cdr3_length: 16
d_call: NA
j_call: TRBJ2-4
v_call: TRBV27
cdr3_aa: CASGRPMRADKNIQYF
cdr3_nt: TGTGCCAGCGGCAGACCAATGAGAGCGGACAAAAACATTCAGTACTTC

clone_size: once
cdr3_length: 13
d_call: NA
j_call: TRBJ1-2
v_call: TRBV11-2
cdr3_aa: CASRPTGNYGYTF
cdr3_nt: TGTGCCAGCAGACCAACAGGGAACTATGGCTACACCTTC

clone_size: NA
cdr3_length: 14
d_call: NA
j_call: TRBJ1-1
v_call: TRBV7-2
cdr3_aa: CASSFRGGNTEAFF
cdr3_nt: TGTGCCAGCAGCTTCAGGGGCGGGAACACTGAAGCTTTCTTT

clone_size: NA
cdr3_length: 16
d_call: NA
j_call: TRBJ1-3
v_call: TRBV30
cdr3_aa: CAWSALGGASGNTIYF
cdr3_nt: TGTGCCTGGAGTGCCCTGGGGGGGGCAAGTGGAAACACCATATATTTT

clone_size: NA
cdr3_length: 15
d_call: TRBD2
j_call: TRBJ2-7
v_call: TRBV11-3
cdr3_aa: CASSPYSGRVYEQHF
cdr3_nt: TGTGCCAGCAGCCCTTATAGCGGGAGAGTCTACGAGCAGCACTTC

clone_size: few
cdr3_length: 12
d_call: NA
j_call: TRBJ1-6
v_call: TRBV7-9
cdr3_aa: CASSEENSPLHF
cdr3_nt: TGTGCCAGCAGCGAGGAAAATTCACCCCTCCACTTT

clone_size: NA
cdr3_length: 13
d_call: TRBD2
j_call: TRBJ2-7
v_call: TRBV7-9
cdr3_aa: CASSTRGREGWYF
cdr3_nt: TGTGCCAGCAGCACCCGGGGGAGGGAGGGATGGTACTTC

clone_size: NA
cdr3_length: 13
d_call: NA
j_call: TRBJ2-7
v_call: TRBV29-1
cdr3_aa: CSVSPVNSYEQYF
cdr3_nt: TGCAGCGTGTCGCCAGTCAATTCGTACGAGCAGTACTTC

clone_size: NA
cdr3_length: 17
d_call: TRBD1
j_call: TRBJ1-1
v_call: TRBV5-1
cdr3_aa: CASSSLEQGWYGTEAFF
cdr3_nt: TGCGCCAGCAGCTCGCTGGAACAGGGGTGGTATGGCACTGAAGCTTTCTTT

clone_size: NA
cdr3_length: 13
d_call: TRBD2
j_call: TRBJ2-1
v_call: TRBV5-4
cdr3_aa: CASSLAGVNEQFF
cdr3_nt: TGTGCCAGCAGCTTAGCGGGAGTTAATGAGCAGTTCTTC

clone_size: once
cdr3_length: 15
d_call: NA
j_call: TRBJ2-7
v_call: TRBV27
cdr3_aa: CASSLYRRRAYEQYF
cdr3_nt: TGTGCCAGCAGTTTATACAGGCGAAGGGCCTACGAGCAGTACTTC

clone_size: NA
cdr3_length: 14
d_call: NA
j_call: TRBJ1-1
v_call: TRBV27
cdr3_aa: CASSLIATTTEAFF
cdr3_nt: TGTGCCAGCAGTTTGATAGCAACGACTACTGAAGCTTTCTTT

clone_size: NA
cdr3_length: 18
d_call: TRBD1
j_call: TRBJ1-5
v_call: TRBV12-5
cdr3_aa: CASGRRQGSSYSNQPQHF
cdr3_nt: TGTGCTAGTGGCCGTCGACAGGGTTCAAGCTATAGCAATCAGCCCCAGCATTTT

clone_size: NA
cdr3_length: 15
d_call: TRBD2
j_call: TRBJ2-3
v_call: TRBV2
cdr3_aa: CASRGTSVRTDTQYF
cdr3_nt: TGTGCCAGCAGAGGGACTAGCGTACGCACAGATACGCAGTATTTT

clone_size: NA
cdr3_length: 15
d_call: TRBD2
j_call: TRBJ2-1
v_call: TRBV7-2
cdr3_aa: CASSGTSGRLNEQFF
cdr3_nt: TGTGCCAGCAGCGGAACTAGCGGGAGGCTAAATGAGCAGTTCTTC

clone_size: NA
cdr3_length: 15
d_call: TRBD1
j_call: TRBJ1-1
v_call: TRBV6-5
cdr3_aa: CASSVTGGVNTEAFF
cdr3_nt: TGTGCCAGCAGTGTAACAGGGGGCGTGAACACTGAAGCTTTCTTT

clone_size: few
cdr3_length: 13
d_call: NA
j_call: TRBJ2-7
v_call: TRBV7-9
cdr3_aa: CASSFARAYEQYF
cdr3_nt: TGTGCCAGCAGCTTCGCGAGAGCCTACGAGCAGTACTTC

clone_size: NA
cdr3_length: 16
d_call: TRBD2
j_call: TRBJ2-1
v_call: TRBV5-4
cdr3_aa: CASSLEAGGSYNEQFF
cdr3_nt: TGTGCCAGCAGCTTGGAAGCGGGAGGGTCCTACAATGAGCAGTTCTTC

clone_size: NA
cdr3_length: 15
d_call: TRBD2
j_call: TRBJ2-1
v_call: TRBV7-2
cdr3_aa: CASRRLAGGYNEQFF
cdr3_nt: TGTGCCAGCAGACGTTTAGCGGGAGGGTACAATGAGCAGTTCTTC

clone_size: NA
cdr3_length: 16
d_call: TRBD1
j_call: TRBJ1-5
v_call: TRBV11-2
cdr3_aa: CASSEGQGFFNQPQHF
cdr3_nt: TGTGCCAGCAGCGAGGGACAGGGTTTCTTTAATCAGCCCCAGCATTTT

clone_size: NA
cdr3_length: 15
d_call: NA
j_call: TRBJ2-5
v_call: TRBV9
cdr3_aa: CASSVIGRGQETQYF
cdr3_nt: TGTGCCAGCAGCGTAATAGGGAGAGGTCAAGAGACCCAGTACTTC

clone_size: NA
cdr3_length: 14
d_call: NA
j_call: TRBJ1-2
v_call: TRBV10-3
cdr3_aa: CAIRSEDSRYGYTF
cdr3_nt: TGTGCCATCAGAAGCGAGGACAGCCGCTATGGCTACACCTTC

clone_size: once
cdr3_length: 16
d_call: NA
j_call: TRBJ1-3
v_call: TRBV6-5
cdr3_aa: CASSYSGWGAGNTIYF
cdr3_nt: TGTGCCAGCAGTTACTCGGGCTGGGGCGCTGGAAACACCATATATTTT

clone_size: few
cdr3_length: 18
d_call: NA
j_call: TRBJ2-1
v_call: TRBV19
cdr3_aa: CASSIEWERPEAYNEQFF
cdr3_nt: TGTGCCAGTAGTATAGAATGGGAGCGCCCAGAGGCGTACAATGAGCAGTTCTTC

clone_size: NA
cdr3_length: 14
d_call: NA
j_call: TRBJ2-5
v_call: TRBV5-8
cdr3_aa: CASSLGQEQETQYF
cdr3_nt: TGTGCCAGCAGCTTGGGACAGGAACAAGAGACCCAGTACTTC

clone_size: NA
cdr3_length: 14
d_call: TRBD1
j_call: TRBJ1-1
v_call: TRBV30
cdr3_aa: CAWLEGALNTEAFF
cdr3_nt: TGTGCCTGGCTGGAGGGGGCCTTGAACACTGAAGCTTTCTTT

clone_size: NA
cdr3_length: 16
d_call: NA
j_call: TRBJ2-7
v_call: TRBV15
cdr3_aa: CATSRVGGTISYEQYF
cdr3_nt: TGTGCCACCAGCAGAGTCGGCGGAACGATCTCCTACGAGCAGTACTTC

clone_size: NA
cdr3_length: 13
d_call: TRBD1
j_call: TRBJ1-2
v_call: TRBV25-1
cdr3_aa: CASTEGQGDGYTF
cdr3_nt: TGTGCCAGCACGGAAGGGCAGGGGGATGGCTACACCTTC

clone_size: NA
cdr3_length: 15
d_call: NA
j_call: TRBJ2-3
v_call: TRBV12-5
cdr3_aa: CASGTQRPPADTQYF
cdr3_nt: TGTGCTAGTGGGACACAGAGACCCCCGGCAGATACGCAGTATTTT

clone_size: NA
cdr3_length: 13
d_call: TRBD1
j_call: TRBJ1-4
v_call: TRBV9
cdr3_aa: CASSRTGDEKLFF
cdr3_nt: TGTGCCAGCAGCCGGACAGGGGACGAAAAACTGTTTTTT

clone_size: NA
cdr3_length: 13
d_call: NA
j_call: TRBJ2-1
v_call: TRBV9
cdr3_aa: CASSVIRGDEQFF
cdr3_nt: TGTGCCAGCAGCGTTATCCGCGGGGATGAGCAGTTCTTC

clone_size: NA
cdr3_length: 13
d_call: NA
j_call: TRBJ1-2
v_call: TRBV30
cdr3_aa: CAWSRDRPWGYTF
cdr3_nt: TGTGCCTGGAGTCGAGACAGACCCTGGGGCTACACCTTC

clone_size: NA
cdr3_length: 17
d_call: TRBD2
j_call: TRBJ2-1
v_call: TRBV7-9
cdr3_aa: CASSAPGREGRGNEQFF
cdr3_nt: TGTGCCAGCAGCGCCCCGGGCCGGGAGGGTAGGGGGAATGAGCAGTTCTTC